A single sample gave rise to the 19 T cell receptor beta chains below, sequenced in a study of cytomegalovirus exposure and HLA in healthy donors. Amplification used 60 Vbeta primers and 13 Jbeta primers. Using immunoSEQ multiplex PCR, the repertoire was profiled, and TCRdb retains in-frame clones only, with some absent. The data show 210,000 or so clones, 70% to 80% seen once. Sample: PBMCs. These receptors all come from a man aged 35-49 years in good health and CMV-seronegative.

The rearrangement joins TRBV21-1 to TRBJ1-5; the DNA was not compared with TRBD1, the D call given in the table. TRBV21-1 has pseudogene status. This CDR3 is built from 21 residues. CDR3: CASRINGGTGKNRYSNQPQHF. The CDR3 nucleotides are TGTGCCAGCAGGATAAATGGGGGGACAGGGAAAAATAGGTATAGCAATCAGCCCCAGCATTTT.

This chain joins TRBV29-1 and TRBJ2-7; D perhaps matches TRBD1 (5 bases). With 4 bases removed from V and 2 bases from J, the gap between germline ends came to 12 bases. The CDR3 extends over 13 amino acids. The V gene's germline CDR1 is SQVTM and CDR2 ANQGSEA. CDR3 coding DNA: TGCAGCGTTGTGTTTCTCAGGGCCTACGAGCAGTACTTC. This sequence encodes CSVVFLRAYEQYF.

The chain carries TRBV5-1 and TRBJ2-5; possibly TRBD1 for D (5 bases). Trimming stripped 0 bases from V and 4 bases from J, with 10 bases between. Germline CDR1 SGHRS, CDR2 YFSETQ. The CDR3 totals 14 residues. Here the CDR3 DNA reads TGCGCCAGCAGCTTGGCCTTAGGGGCAGAGACCCAGTACTTC. Encoded protein: CASSLALGAETQYF.

This sequence joins TRBV18 and TRBJ1-1; D perhaps matches TRBD1 (6 bases). Germline V gene lookup returns CDR1 KGHSH and CDR2 LQKENI. V dropped 2 bases and J dropped 4 bases, with 23 bases sitting between them. The CDR3 totals 18 residues. This chain's CDR3 is CASSPMKIYRDGFTEAFF. CDR3 in DNA: TGTGCCAGCTCACCAATGAAAATTTACAGGGATGGGTTCACTGAAGCTTTCTTT.

This clone was seen only a few times. This CDR3 is CASSRGHTEAFF. The DNA of the CDR3 is TGCGCCAGCAGCAGGGGCCACACTGAAGCTTTCTTT. This rearrangement joins TRBV5-1 to TRBJ1-1, with D perhaps TRBD1 (5 bases). Germline assignment: CDR1 SGHRS and CDR2 YFSETQ. The CDR3 runs to 12 residues. V gave up 4 bases and J gave up 3 bases, with 7 bases separating them. The complete variable domain, with remaining parts taken from reference TRBV5-1 and TRBJ1-1, reads KAGVTQTPRYLIKTRGQQVTLSCSPISGHRSVSWYQQTPGQGLQFLFEYFSETQRNKGNFPGRFSGRQFSNSRSEMNVSTLELGDSALYLCASSRGHTEAFFGQGTRLTVV.

In its sample, this clone was seen once. J is TRBJ2-1 and V is TRBV4-1, with TRBD2 identical over 15 bases. V lost 2 bases and J lost 6; bases outside the gene matches: 2. CDR1 is MGHRA, CDR2 YSYEKL, per germline. The CDR3 spans 16 residues. CDR3 region: CASSQRTSGGANEQFF. In nucleotides, the CDR3 is TGCGCCAGCAGCCAACGGACTAGCGGGGGGGCCAATGAGCAGTTCTTC.

The chain couples TRBV5-1 to TRBJ2-2, with TRBD2 matching over 11 bases. The CDR3 runs to 16 residues. V lost 4 bases and J lost 1; bases outside the gene matches: 3. Looked up from germline, CDR1 is SGHRS and CDR2 is YFSETQ. CDR3 nucleotides: TGCGCCAGCAGCCGACTAGCGGGGATGAACACCGGGGAGCTGTTTTTT. Its translation is CASSRLAGMNTGELFF.

The gene calls are TRBV9 and TRBJ2-3; TRBD2 matches at 10 bases. Losses at the gene ends were 4 bases for V and 1 base for J; bases not matched to a gene: 6. The germline V gene encodes CDR1 SGDLS and CDR2 YYNGEE. This CDR3 contains 16 residues. The CDR3 sequence is CASSPGTSVGTDTQYF. CDR3 bases: TGTGCCAGCAGCCCCGGGACTAGCGTTGGCACAGATACGCAGTATTTT.

The V gene is TRBV7-2, the J gene TRBJ2-7, with 7 nucleotides matching TRBD1. There are 14 residues in the CDR3. After removal of 3 bases from V and 3 bases from J, the junction contained 5 bases not matched to a gene. Germline V gene sequence: CDR1 SGHTA, CDR2 FQGNSA. CDR3 loop: CASSFGRDSYEQYF. The CDR3 DNA reads TGTGCCAGCAGCTTTGGACGGGACAGCTACGAGCAGTACTTC. Full variable domain (remainder filled in from reference TRBV7-2 and TRBJ2-7): GAGVSQSPSNKVTEKGKDVELRCDPISGHTALYWYRQSLGQGLEFLIYFQGNSAPDKSGLPSDRFSAERTGGSVSTLTIQRTQQEDSAVYLCASSFGRDSYEQYFGPGTRLTVT.

The CDR3 DNA follows: TGTGCCACCCTCCCGGGACTTCTCTACAATGAGCAGTTCTTC. Translated, it gives CATLPGLLYNEQFF. This chain connects TRBV15 to TRBJ2-1, with D maybe TRBD2 (6 bases). This CDR3 has 14 residues. Trimming stripped 8 bases from V and 3 bases from J, with 14 bases between. In germline, CDR1 is LNHNV, CDR2 YYDKDF (reference sequence).

V usage is TRBV9 and J usage is TRBJ1-6; D remains unclear. Per the germline V gene, CDR1 is SGDLS and CDR2 is YYNGEE. The CDR3 length is 12 residues. V was clipped by 3 bases and J by 12 bases, with 10 bases between them. CDR3 nucleotide sequence: TGTGCCAGCAGCGAAGATACGGGACCCCTCCACTTT. Translating it yields CASSEDTGPLHF.

The CDR3 is CASSDSGGADTQYF. CDR3 sequence (DNA): TGTGCCAGCAGCGATAGCGGGGGGGCGGATACGCAGTATTTT. V gene TRBV7-9 combines with J gene TRBJ2-3; 11 bases are shared with TRBD2. J was trimmed by 6 bases and V by 5 bases; bases with no gene match: 4. Germline loops: CDR1 SEHNR, CDR2 FQNEAQ (reference sequence). This CDR3 spans 14 amino acids.

V usage is TRBV9 and J usage is TRBJ1-4; TRBD1 is a possible D gene (6 bases). Germline V gene data show CDR1 as SGDLS and CDR2 as YYNGEE. The CDR3 sequence is 14 residues long. Deletions cut 2 bases from V and 8 bases from J, with 13 bases between. DNA for the CDR3: TGTGCCAGCAGCGTGACCGGGGGGCAGGAAAAACTGTTTTTT. This gives the protein CASSVTGGQEKLFF.

This clone turned up a few times. J is TRBJ2-5 and V is TRBV7-6; tentatively, D is TRBD1 (5 bases). In germline, CDR1 is SGHVS, CDR2 FNYEAQ. With 5 bases removed from V and 5 bases from J, the gap between germline ends came to 15 bases. There are 14 residues in the CDR3. In DNA, the CDR3 is TGTGCCAGCAGCCCCCAGGGATATTGGGAGACCCAGTACTTC. Translation: CASSPQGYWETQYF.

The CDR3 spells CASSETSGPWAEQFF. The DNA for the CDR3 is TGCGCCAGCAGCGAGACTAGCGGGCCTTGGGCAGAGCAGTTCTTC. This chain joins TRBV5-1 and TRBJ2-1, with TRBD2 matching 10 bases. Germline values: CDR1 SGHRS, CDR2 YFSETQ. Unmatched junction bases numbered 11, after V lost 4 bases and J lost 10 bases. The CDR3 runs to 15 residues.

The chain is built from TRBV2 and TRBJ2-7; 9 bases fit TRBD1. CDR1 and CDR2 from the germline V gene are SNHLY and FYNNEI. This CDR3 is 14 amino acids long. Germline trimming cut 7 bases from V and 5 bases from J; bases unmatched to any gene: 9. As DNA, the CDR3 is TGTGCCAGCACCCCAAGGACAGGGGCCCACGAGCAGTACTTC. Its translation is CASTPRTGAHEQYF.

The DNA of the CDR3 is TGTGCCAGTAGTATAGCCTGGGACTATGGGACCCAGTACTTC. It specifies CASSIAWDYGTQYF. The chain employs TRBV19 and TRBJ2-5, with 7 bases identical to TRBD2. The CDR3 contains 14 residues. V shed 1 base and J 7 bases; nucleotides not matched to a gene: 6. CDR1 and CDR2 from the germline V gene are LNHDA and SQIVND (reference sequence).

The CDR3 nucleotides are TGTGCCAGCAGCTTAAGGGGGACAGGGGAAGGAAACACCATATATTTT. Residues: CASSLRGTGEGNTIYF. The rearrangement joins TRBV7-2 to TRBJ1-3; TRBD1 aligns across 10 bases. CDR3 length equals 16 residues. The V gene's germline CDR1 is SGHTA and CDR2 FQGNSA. The trim removed 2 bases at V and 4 bases at J, leaving 5 bases unmatched. Full variable domain (rest looked up from reference TRBV7-2 and TRBJ1-3): GAGVSQSPSNKVTEKGKDVELRCDPISGHTALYWYRQSLGQGLEFLIYFQGNSAPDKSGLPSDRFSAERTGGSVSTLTIQRTQQEDSAVYLCASSLRGTGEGNTIYFGEGSWLTVV.

The chain carries TRBV2 and TRBJ1-5; 7 bases are a match to TRBD1. Germline CDR1 and CDR2: SNHLY and FYNNEI. Trimming cost V 6 bases and J 6 bases; bases outside gene matches: 5. The CDR3 is 13 amino acids. CDR3 protein: CASRDRSGQPQHF. The CDR3 region has the DNA TGTGCCAGCAGGGACAGGTCCGGTCAGCCCCAGCATTTT.